This is a list of T cell receptor beta chains from one sample in a study of blood T cell repertoires in COVID-19. TCRdb keeps only in-frame clones here, not all; method: immunoSEQ multiplex PCR. The repertoire holds 350,000 or so clones, with approximately 88% as singletons. What was sequenced was peripheral blood. The receptors derive from a woman aged 30 to 39 with COVID-19, enrolled during active disease. Each CDR3 is given with its conserved first and last residue. A D gene is named only where the DNA matches it firmly. Expanded clones get a size class; other rows say once, few or many, or leave the size out.

d_gene	len	j_gene	abundance	v_gene	CDR3aa	CDR3nt
-	15	TRBJ1-2	-	TRBV20-1	CSASEAVRGDYGYTF	TGCAGTGCTAGTGAAGCGGTACGGGGGGACTATGGCTACACCTTC
-	13	TRBJ1-6	-	TRBV28	CASSNTGNSPLHF	TGTGCCAGCAGCAATACAGGGAATTCACCCCTCCACTTT
TRBD2	19	TRBJ2-5	-	TRBV3-1/TRBV3-2	CASSPGLGGGDILGETQYF	TGTGCCAGCAGCCCCGGACTAGGCGGGGGAGACATTCTTGGGGAGACCCAGTACTTC
TRBD1	13	TRBJ1-2	-	TRBV2	CASLQGASYGYTF	TGTGCCAGTCTACAGGGGGCGAGCTATGGCTACACCTTC
-	13	TRBJ2-2	once	TRBV29-1	CSAGNRDTGELFF	TGCAGCGCCGGAAACAGGGACACCGGGGAGCTGTTTTTT
TRBD1	15	TRBJ1-1	-	TRBV6-2/TRBV6-3	CASSYSGTGGTEAFF	TGTGCCAGCAGTTACTCCGGGACAGGGGGCACTGAAGCTTTCTTT
-	11	TRBJ1-1	-	TRBV11-3	CASRLTGEAFF	TGTGCCAGCCGACTAACAGGGGAAGCTTTCTTT
-	15	TRBJ1-2	-	TRBV5-5	CASSLALDKSYGYTF	TGTGCCAGCAGCTTGGCCCTCGACAAGAGCTATGGCTACACCTTC
-	14	TRBJ1-2	-	TRBV6-2/TRBV6-3	CASSFPIGGYGYTF	TGTGCCAGCAGTTTCCCTATCGGTGGCTATGGCTACACCTTC
TRBD2	19	TRBJ2-1	once	TRBV11-3	CASSLDPPLAGGPGSEQFF	TGTGCCAGCAGCTTAGACCCTCCGCTAGCGGGGGGGCCGGGAAGCGAGCAGTTCTTC
TRBD1	15	TRBJ1-1	-	TRBV4-3	CASSQATGGVTEAFF	TGCGCCAGCAGCCAAGCGACAGGGGGGGTCACTGAAGCTTTCTTT